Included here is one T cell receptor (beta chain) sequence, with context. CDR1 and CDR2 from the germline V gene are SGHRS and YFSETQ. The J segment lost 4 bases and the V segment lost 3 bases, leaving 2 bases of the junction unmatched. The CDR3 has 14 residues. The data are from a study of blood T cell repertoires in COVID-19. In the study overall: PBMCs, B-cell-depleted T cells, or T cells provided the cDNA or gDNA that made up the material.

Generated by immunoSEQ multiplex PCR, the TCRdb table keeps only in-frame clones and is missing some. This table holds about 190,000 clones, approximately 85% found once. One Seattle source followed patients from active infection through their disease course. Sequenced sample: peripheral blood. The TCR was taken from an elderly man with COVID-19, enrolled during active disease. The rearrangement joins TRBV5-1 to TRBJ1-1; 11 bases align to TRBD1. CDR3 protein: CASSSGTGGTEAFF. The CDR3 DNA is TGCGCCAGCAGCTCCGGGACAGGGGGCACTGAAGCTTTCTTT.